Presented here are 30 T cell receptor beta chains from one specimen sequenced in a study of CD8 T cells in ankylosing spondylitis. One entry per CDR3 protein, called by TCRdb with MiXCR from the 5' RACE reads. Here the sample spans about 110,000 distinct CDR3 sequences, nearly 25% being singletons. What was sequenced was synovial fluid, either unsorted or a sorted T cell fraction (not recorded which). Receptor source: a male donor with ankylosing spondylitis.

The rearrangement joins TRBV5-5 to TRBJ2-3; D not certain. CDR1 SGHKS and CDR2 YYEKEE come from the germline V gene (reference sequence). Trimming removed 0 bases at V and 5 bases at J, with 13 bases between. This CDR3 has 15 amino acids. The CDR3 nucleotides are TGTGCCAGCAGCTTGGATGCCCTCAAGGGAGATACGCAGTATTTT. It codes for CASSLDALKGDTQYF.

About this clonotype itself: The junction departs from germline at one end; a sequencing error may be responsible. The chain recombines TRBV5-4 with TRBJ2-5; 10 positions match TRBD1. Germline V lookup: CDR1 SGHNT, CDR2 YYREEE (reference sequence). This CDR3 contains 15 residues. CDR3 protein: CASSKRQGAGEIQYF. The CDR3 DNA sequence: TGTGCCAGCAGCAAAAGACAGGGGGCGGGAGAGATCCAGTACTTC.

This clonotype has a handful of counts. The CDR3 protein is CASSPDLQETQYF. The CDR3 nucleotides are TGTGCCAGCAGTCCAGACCTCCAAGAGACCCAGTACTTC. V and J are TRBV12-3 or TRBV12-4 and TRBJ2-5; D remains unclear. The length of the CDR3 is 13 residues. V lost 5 bases to trimming and J lost 1 base, with 8 bases between them.

The CDR3 here is CATSRDLRALNEQYF. The DNA for the CDR3 is TGTGCCACCAGCAGAGATCTAAGGGCCCTCAATGAGCAGTACTTC. The chain combines TRBV15 with TRBJ2-7; D is uncertain. Looked up from germline, CDR1 is LNHNV and CDR2 is YYDKDF (reference sequence). The CDR3 has 15 residues. V was pared by 0 bases and J by 7 bases, with 16 bases between.

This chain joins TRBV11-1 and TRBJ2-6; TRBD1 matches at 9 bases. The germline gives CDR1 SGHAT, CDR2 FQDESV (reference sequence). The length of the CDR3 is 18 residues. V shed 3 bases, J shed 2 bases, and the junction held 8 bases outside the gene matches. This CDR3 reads CASSLVSGQGTGANVLTF. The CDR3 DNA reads TGTGCCAGCAGCTTGGTCTCGGGACAGGGTACTGGGGCCAACGTCCTGACTTTC.

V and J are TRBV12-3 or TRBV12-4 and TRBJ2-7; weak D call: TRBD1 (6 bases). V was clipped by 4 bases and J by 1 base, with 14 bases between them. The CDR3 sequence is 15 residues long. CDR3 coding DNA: TGTGCCAGCAGTTACCGAAGGGGGAATTCCTACGAGCAGTACTTC. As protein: CASSYRRGNSYEQYF.

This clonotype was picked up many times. CDR3 sequence reads: CASSPLGGSYNEQFF. In DNA, the CDR3 is TGCGCCAGCAGCCCCCTGGGTGGTTCCTACAATGAGCAGTTCTTC. The chain carries TRBV5-1 and TRBJ2-1; D uncertain. The V end lost 4 bases, the J end lost 1 base, and 12 bases lay between the germline ends. Germline-derived CDR1 and CDR2 are SGHRS and YFSETQ. This CDR3 has 15 residues.

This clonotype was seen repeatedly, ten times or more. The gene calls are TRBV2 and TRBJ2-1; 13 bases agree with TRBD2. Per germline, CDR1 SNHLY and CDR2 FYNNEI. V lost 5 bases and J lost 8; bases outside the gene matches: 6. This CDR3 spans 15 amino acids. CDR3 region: CASSPGTSGVHEQFF. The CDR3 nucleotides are TGTGCCAGCAGTCCCGGGACTAGCGGGGTGCATGAGCAGTTCTTC.

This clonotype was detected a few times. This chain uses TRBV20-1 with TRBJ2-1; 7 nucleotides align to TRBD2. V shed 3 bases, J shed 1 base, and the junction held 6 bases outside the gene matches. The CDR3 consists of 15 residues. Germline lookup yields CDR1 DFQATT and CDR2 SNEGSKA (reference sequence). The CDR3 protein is CSASRAGVSYNEQFF. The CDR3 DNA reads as TGCAGTGCTAGTAGGGCGGGAGTGTCCTACAATGAGCAGTTCTTC.

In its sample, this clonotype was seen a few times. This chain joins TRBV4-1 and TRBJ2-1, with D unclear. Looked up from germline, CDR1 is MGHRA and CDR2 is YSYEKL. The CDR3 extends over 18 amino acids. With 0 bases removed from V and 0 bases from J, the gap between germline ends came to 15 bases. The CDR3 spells CASSQDIAAANSYNEQFF. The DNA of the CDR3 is TGCGCCAGCAGCCAAGATATCGCGGCAGCGAACTCCTACAATGAGCAGTTCTTC.

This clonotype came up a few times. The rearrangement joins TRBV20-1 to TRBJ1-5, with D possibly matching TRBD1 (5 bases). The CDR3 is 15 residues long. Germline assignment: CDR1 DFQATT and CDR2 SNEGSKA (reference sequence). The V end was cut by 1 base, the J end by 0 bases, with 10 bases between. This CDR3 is CSARGGENSNQPQHF. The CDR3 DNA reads TGCAGTGCTAGAGGGGGCGAGAATAGCAATCAGCCCCAGCATTTT.

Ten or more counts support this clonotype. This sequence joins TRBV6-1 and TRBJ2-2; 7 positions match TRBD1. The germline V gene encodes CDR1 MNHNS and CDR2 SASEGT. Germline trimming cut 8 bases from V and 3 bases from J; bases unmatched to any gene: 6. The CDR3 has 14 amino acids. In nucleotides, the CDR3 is TGTGCCAGCGGAACGCAGGGGGACACCGGGGAGCTGTTTTTT. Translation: CASGTQGDTGELFF.

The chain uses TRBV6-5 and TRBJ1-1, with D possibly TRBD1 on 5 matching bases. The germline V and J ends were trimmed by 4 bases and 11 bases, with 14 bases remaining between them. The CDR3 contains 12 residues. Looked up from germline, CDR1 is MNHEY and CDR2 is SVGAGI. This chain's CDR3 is CASSFTGGTAFF. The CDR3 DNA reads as TGTGCCAGCAGTTTTACAGGCGGAACGGCTTTCTTT.

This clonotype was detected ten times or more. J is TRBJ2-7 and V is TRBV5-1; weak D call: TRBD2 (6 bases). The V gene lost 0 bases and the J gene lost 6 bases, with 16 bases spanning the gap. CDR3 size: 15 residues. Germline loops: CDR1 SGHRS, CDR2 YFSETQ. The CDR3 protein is CASSLAEGTLSEQYF. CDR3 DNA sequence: TGCGCCAGCAGCTTGGCCGAAGGGACTTTGAGCGAGCAGTACTTC.

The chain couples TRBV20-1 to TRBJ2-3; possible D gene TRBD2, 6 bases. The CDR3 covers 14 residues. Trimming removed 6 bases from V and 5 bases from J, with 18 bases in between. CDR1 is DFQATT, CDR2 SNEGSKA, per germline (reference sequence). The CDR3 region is CSASRGGAGDTQYF. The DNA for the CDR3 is TGCAGTGCCTCTCGAGGAGGGGCTGGAGATACGCAGTATTTT.

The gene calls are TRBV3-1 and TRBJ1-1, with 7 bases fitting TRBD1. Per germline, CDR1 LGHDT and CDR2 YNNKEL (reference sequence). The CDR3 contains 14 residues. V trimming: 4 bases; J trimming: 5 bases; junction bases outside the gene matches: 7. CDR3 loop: CASSRAGGRTEAFF. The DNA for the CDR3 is TGTGCCAGCAGCCGGGCAGGGGGACGTACTGAAGCTTTCTTT.

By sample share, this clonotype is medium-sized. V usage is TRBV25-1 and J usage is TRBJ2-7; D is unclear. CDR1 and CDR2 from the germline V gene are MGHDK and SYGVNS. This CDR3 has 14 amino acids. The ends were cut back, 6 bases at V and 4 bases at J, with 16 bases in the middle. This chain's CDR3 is CASSASGSLYEQYF. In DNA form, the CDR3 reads TGTGCCAGCAGCGCATCCGGGTCTCTTTACGAGCAGTACTTC.

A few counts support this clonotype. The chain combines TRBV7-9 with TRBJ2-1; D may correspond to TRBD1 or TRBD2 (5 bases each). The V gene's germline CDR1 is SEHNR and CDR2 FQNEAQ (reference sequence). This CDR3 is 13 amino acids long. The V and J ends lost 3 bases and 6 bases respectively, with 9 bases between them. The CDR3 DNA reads TGTGCCAGCAGCTTTGGGGGTTCCAATGAGCAGTTCTTC. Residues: CASSFGGSNEQFF. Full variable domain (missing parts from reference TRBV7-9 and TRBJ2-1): DTGVSQNPRHKITKRGQNVTFRCDPISEHNRLYWYRQTLGQGPEFLTYFQNEAQLEKSRLLSDRFSAERPKGSFSTLEIQRTEQGDSAMYLCASSFGGSNEQFFGPGTRLTVL.

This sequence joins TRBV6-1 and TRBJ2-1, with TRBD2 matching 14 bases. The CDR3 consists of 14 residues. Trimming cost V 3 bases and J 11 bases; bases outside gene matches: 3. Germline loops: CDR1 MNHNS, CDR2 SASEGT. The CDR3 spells CASSEGLAGVKQFF. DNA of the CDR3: TGTGCCAGCAGTGAGGGACTAGCGGGAGTCAAGCAGTTCTTC.

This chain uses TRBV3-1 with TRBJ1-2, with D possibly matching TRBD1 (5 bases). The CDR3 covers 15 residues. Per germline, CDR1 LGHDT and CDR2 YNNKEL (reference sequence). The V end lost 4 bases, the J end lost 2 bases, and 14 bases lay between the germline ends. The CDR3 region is CASSPSGLWNYGYTF. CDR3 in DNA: TGTGCCAGCAGCCCCTCAGGGCTTTGGAACTATGGCTACACCTTC. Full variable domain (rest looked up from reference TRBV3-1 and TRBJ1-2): DTAVSQTPKYLVTQMGNDKSIKCEQNLGHDTMYWYKQDSKKFLKIMFSYNNKELIINETVPNRFSPKSPDKAHLNLHINSLELGDSAVYFCASSPSGLWNYGYTFGSGTRLTVV.

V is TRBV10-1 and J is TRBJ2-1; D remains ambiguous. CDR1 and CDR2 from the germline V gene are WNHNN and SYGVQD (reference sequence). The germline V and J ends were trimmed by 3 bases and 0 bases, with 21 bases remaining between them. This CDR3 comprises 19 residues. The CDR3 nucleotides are TGCGCCAGCAGTGACCCCGTCCTAGGCGGCCTAAGCTCCTACAATGAGCAGTTCTTC. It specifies CASSDPVLGGLSSYNEQFF.

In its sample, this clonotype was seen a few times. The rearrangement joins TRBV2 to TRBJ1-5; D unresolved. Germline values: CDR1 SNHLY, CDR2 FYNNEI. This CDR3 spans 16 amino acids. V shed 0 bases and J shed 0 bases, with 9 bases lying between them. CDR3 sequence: CASSEALRYSNQPQHF. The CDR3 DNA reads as TGTGCCAGCAGTGAAGCGCTTCGATATAGCAATCAGCCCCAGCATTTT.

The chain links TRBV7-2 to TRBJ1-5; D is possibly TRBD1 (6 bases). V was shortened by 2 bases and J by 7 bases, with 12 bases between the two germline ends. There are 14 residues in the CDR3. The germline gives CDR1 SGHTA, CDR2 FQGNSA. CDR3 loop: CASSLTPGQQPQHF. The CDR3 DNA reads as TGTGCCAGCAGCTTAACCCCAGGACAGCAGCCCCAGCATTTT. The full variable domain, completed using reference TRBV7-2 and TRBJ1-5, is GAGVSQSPSNKVTEKGKDVELRCDPISGHTALYWYRQSLGQGLEFLIYFQGNSAPDKSGLPSDRFSAERTGGSVSTLTIQRTQQEDSAVYLCASSLTPGQQPQHFGDGTRLSIL.

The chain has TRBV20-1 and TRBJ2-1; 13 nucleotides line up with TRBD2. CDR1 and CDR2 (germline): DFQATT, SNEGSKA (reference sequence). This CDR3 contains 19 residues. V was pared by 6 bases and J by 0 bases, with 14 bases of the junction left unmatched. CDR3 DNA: TGCAGTGCCATCCGACTAGCGGGAGGTCGAAGAAGCTCCTACAATGAGCAGTTCTTC. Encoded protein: CSAIRLAGGRRSSYNEQFF.

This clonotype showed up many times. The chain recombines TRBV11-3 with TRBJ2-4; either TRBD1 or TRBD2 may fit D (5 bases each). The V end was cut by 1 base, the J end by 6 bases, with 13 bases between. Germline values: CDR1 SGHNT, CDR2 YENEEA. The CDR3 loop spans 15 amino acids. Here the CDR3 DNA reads TGTGCCAGCAGCTTAGTGAGGGGCCAGGGAAACATTCAGTACTTC. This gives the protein CASSLVRGQGNIQYF.

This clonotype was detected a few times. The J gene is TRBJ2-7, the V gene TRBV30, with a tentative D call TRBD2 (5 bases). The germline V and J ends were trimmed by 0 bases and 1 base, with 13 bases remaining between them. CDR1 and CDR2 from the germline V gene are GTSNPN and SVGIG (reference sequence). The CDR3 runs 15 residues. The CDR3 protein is CAWSVPGIPSYEQYF. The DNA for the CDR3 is TGTGCCTGGAGTGTCCCCGGGATACCATCCTACGAGCAGTACTTC. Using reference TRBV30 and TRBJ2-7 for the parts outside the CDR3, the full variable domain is SQTIHQWPATLVQPVGSPLSLECTVEGTSNPNLYWYRQAAGRGLQLLFYSVGIGQISSEVPQNLSASRPQDRQFILSSKKLLLSDSGFYLCAWSVPGIPSYEQYFGPGTRLTVT.

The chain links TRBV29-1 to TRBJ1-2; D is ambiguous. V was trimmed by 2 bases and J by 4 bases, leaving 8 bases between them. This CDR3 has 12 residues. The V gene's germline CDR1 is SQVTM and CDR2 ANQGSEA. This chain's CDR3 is CSVETGIYGYTF. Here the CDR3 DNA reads TGCAGCGTTGAAACGGGGATCTATGGCTACACCTTC.

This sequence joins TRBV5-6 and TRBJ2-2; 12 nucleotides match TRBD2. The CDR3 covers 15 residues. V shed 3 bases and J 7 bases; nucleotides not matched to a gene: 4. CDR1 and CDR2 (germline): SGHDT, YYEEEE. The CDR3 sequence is CASSWTSGKIGELFF. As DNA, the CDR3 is TGTGCCAGCAGCTGGACTAGCGGGAAGATCGGGGAGCTGTTTTTT. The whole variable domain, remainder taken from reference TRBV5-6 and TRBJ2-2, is DAGVTQSPTHLIKTRGQQVTLRCSPKSGHDTVSWYQQALGQGPQFIFQYYEEEERQRGNFPDRFSGHQFPNYSSELNVNALLLGDSALYLCASSWTSGKIGELFFGEGSRLTVL.

CDR3 in amino acids: CSAQAGEETQYF. The DNA for the CDR3 is TGCAGTGCACAAGCGGGAGAAGAGACCCAGTACTTC. The chain uses TRBV20-1 and TRBJ2-5; 8 positions agree with TRBD2. CDR3 length equals 12 residues. The ends lost 6 bases at V and 3 bases at J; junction bases unmatched: 3. In germline, CDR1 is DFQATT, CDR2 SNEGSKA (reference sequence).

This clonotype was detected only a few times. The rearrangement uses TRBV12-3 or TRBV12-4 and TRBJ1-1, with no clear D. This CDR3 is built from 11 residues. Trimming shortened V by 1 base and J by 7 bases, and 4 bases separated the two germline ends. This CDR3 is CASSLGNEAFF. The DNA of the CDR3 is TGTGCCAGCAGTTTAGGAAATGAAGCTTTCTTT.